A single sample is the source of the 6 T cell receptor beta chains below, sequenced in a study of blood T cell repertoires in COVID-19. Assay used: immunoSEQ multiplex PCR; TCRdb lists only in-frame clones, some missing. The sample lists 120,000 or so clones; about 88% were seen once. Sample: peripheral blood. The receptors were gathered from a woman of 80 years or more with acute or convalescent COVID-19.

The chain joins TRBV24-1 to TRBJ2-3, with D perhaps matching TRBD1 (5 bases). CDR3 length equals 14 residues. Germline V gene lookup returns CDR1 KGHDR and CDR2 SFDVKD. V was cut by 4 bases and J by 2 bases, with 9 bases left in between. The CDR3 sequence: CATSDPGYTDTQYF. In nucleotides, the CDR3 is TGTGCCACCAGTGACCCAGGGTACACAGATACGCAGTATTTT.

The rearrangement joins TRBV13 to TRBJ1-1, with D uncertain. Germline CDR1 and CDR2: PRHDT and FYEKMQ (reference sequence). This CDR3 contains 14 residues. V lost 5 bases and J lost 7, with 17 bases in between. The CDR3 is CASSPTPGSIEAFF. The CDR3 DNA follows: TGTGCCAGCAGCCCTACCCCGGGTAGTATTGAAGCTTTCTTT.

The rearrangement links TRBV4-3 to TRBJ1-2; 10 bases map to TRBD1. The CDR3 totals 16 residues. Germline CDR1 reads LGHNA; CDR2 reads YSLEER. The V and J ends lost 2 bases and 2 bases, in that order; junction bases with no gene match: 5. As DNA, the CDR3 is TGCGCCAGCAGCCAAACGACAGGGGGCCAAAACTATGGCTACACCTTC. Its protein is CASSQTTGGQNYGYTF.

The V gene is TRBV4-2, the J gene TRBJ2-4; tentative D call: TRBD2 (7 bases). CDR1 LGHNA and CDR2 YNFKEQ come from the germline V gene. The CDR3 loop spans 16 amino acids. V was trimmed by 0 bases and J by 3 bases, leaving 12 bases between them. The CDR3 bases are TGTGCCAGCAGCCAAGACGCGGGGGCCTTCAAAAACATTCAGTACTTC. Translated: CASSQDAGAFKNIQYF.

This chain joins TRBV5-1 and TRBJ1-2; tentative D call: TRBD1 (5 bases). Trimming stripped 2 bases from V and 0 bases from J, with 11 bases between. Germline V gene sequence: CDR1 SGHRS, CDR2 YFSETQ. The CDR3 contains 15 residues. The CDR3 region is CASSFDRSSNYGYTF. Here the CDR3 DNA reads TGCGCCAGCAGCTTTGACAGATCTTCTAACTATGGCTACACCTTC.

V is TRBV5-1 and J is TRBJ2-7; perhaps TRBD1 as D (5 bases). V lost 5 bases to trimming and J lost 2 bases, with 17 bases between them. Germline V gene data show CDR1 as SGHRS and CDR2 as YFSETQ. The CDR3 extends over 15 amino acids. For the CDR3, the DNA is TGCGCCAGCAGGGTCTGGGGCGATAGTGCCTACGAGCAGTACTTC. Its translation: CASRVWGDSAYEQYF.